This T cell receptor (beta chain) appears in the sequencing data of a study of T-cell reconstitution after alpha-beta-depleted transplantation in children. Whole-study results and caveats: Reported findings indicate that, about two months after transplant, alpha-beta T cells came from several hundred expanded clones, which were derived from non-depleted graft cells. Some patients' high day-60 TCRbeta diversity was traced to surviving recipient T cells and thymic progenitors. Most T-cell counts and diversity one year after the transplant came from T cells that were newly produced.

The germline V and J ends were trimmed by 2 bases and 0 bases, with 8 bases remaining between them. The length of the CDR3 is 15 residues. Unique molecular identifiers were incorporated during preparation of the TCRbeta library. Via MiXCR, TCRdb re-called the PCR reads, giving one row per CDR3 protein. The sample has 700,000 to 950,000 distinct CDR3 sequences, less than 20% seen once; the top ten hold approximately 5%. As for this clonotype: Its antigen is as yet unknown.

The source is a male patient younger than 18 who had a stem cell transplant for acute lymphoblastic leukemia, so the T cells may come from the graft donor. The V and J genes are TRBV12-3 or TRBV12-4 and TRBJ2-4, with D unresolved. The sample consisted of PBMCs, mostly from graft donor cells, taken 360 days after TCRalphabeta/CD19-depleted stem cell transplant. CDR3: CASSLRSPAKNIQYF. The CDR3 DNA reads as TGTGCCAGCAGTTTACGGTCCCCAGCCAAAAACATTCAGTACTTC.